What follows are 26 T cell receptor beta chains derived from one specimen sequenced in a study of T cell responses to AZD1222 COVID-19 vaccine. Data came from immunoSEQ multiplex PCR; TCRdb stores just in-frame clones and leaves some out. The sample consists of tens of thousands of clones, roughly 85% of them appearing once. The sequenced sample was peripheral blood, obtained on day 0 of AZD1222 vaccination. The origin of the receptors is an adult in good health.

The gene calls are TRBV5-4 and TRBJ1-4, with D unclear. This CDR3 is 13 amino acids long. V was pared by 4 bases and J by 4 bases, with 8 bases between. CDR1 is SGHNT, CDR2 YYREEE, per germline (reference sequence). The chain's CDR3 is CASSGDLNEKLFF. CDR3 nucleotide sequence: TGTGCCAGCAGCGGGGATCTTAATGAAAAACTGTTTTTT. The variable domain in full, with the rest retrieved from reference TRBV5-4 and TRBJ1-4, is ETGVTQSPTHLIKTRGQQVTLRCSSQSGHNTVSWYQQALGQGPQFIFQYYREEENGRGNFPPRFSGLQFPNYSSELNVNALELDDSALYLCASSGDLNEKLFFGSGTQLSVL.

CDR3 coding DNA: TGTGCCAGCAGCCCGACAGGGGGCTCCTACGAGCAGTACTTC. Protein: CASSPTGGSYEQYF. V gene TRBV11-3 combines with J gene TRBJ2-7, with TRBD1 matching 9 bases. Germline assignment: CDR1 SGHNT and CDR2 YENEEA. This CDR3 has 14 residues. The ends lost 5 bases at V and 0 bases at J; junction bases unmatched: 2.

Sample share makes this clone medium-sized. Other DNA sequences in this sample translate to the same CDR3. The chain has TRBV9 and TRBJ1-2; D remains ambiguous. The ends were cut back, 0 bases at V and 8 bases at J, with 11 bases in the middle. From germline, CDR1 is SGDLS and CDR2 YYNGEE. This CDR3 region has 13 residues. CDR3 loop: CASSVEGVGGYTF. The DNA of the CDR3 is TGTGCCAGCAGCGTAGAGGGAGTGGGGGGCTACACCTTC.

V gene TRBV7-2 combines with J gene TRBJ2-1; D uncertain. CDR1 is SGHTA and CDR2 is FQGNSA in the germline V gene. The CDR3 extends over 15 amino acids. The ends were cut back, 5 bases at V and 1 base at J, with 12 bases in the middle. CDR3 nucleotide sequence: TGTGCCAGCAGCCCTGGGCAGTTTTCCTACAATGAGCAGTTCTTC. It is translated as CASSPGQFSYNEQFF.

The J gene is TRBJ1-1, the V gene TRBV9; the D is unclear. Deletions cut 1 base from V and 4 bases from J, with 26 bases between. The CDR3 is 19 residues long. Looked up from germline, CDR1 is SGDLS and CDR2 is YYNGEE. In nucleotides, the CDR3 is TGTGCCAGCAGCGTAAGCCCCCTCTTGGGCCCCCGGGAGGGCACTGAAGCTTTCTTT. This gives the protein CASSVSPLLGPREGTEAFF.

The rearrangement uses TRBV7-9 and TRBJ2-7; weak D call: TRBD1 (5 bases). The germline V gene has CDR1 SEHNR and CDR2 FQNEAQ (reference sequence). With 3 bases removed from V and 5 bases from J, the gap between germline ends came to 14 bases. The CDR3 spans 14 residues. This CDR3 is CASSFQGLAHEQYF. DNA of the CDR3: TGTGCCAGCAGCTTTCAGGGCTTGGCCCACGAGCAGTACTTC.

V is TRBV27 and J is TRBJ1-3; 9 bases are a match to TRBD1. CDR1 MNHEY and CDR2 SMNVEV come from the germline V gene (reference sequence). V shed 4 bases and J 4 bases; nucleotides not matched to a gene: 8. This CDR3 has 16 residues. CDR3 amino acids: CASSSPGTGSGNTIYF. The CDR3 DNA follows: TGTGCCAGCAGTTCCCCGGGGACAGGGTCCGGAAACACCATATATTTT.

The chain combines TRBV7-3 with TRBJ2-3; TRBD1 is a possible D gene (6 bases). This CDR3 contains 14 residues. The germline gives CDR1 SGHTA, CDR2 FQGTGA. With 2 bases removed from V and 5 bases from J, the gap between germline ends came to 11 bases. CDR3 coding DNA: TGTGCCAGCAGCTTAGGAGCAGGGGAAGATACGCAGTATTTT. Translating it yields CASSLGAGEDTQYF. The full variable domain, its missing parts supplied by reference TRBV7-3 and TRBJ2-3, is GAGVSQTPSNKVTEKGKYVELRCDPISGHTALYWYRQSLGQGPEFLIYFQGTGAADDSGLPNDRFFAVRPEGSVSTLKIQRTERGDSAVYLCASSLGAGEDTQYFGPGTRLTVL.

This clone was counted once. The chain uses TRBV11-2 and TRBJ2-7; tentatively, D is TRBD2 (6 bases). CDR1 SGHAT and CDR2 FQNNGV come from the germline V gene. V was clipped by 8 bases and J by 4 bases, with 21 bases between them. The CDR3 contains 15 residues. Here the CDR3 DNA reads TGTGCCAGCGGCCAGGGTACCGGGAGTCCATACGAGCAGTACTTC. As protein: CASGQGTGSPYEQYF.

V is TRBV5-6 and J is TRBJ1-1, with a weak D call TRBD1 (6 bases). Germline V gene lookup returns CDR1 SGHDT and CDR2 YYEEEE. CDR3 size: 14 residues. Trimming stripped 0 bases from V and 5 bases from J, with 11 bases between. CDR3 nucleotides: TGTGCCAGCAGCTTGGTAGGGGGGTGGACTGAAGCTTTCTTT. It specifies CASSLVGGWTEAFF.

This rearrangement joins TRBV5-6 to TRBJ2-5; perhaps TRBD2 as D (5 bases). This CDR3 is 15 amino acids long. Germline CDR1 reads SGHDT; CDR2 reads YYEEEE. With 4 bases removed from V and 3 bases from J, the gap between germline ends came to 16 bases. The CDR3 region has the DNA TGTGCCAGCAGCGGGTTAGTGGCCGGGAAAGAGACCCAGTACTTC. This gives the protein CASSGLVAGKETQYF. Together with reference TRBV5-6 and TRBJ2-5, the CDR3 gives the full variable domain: DAGVTQSPTHLIKTRGQQVTLRCSPKSGHDTVSWYQQALGQGPQFIFQYYEEEERQRGNFPDRFSGHQFPNYSSELNVNALLLGDSALYLCASSGLVAGKETQYFGPGTRLLVL.

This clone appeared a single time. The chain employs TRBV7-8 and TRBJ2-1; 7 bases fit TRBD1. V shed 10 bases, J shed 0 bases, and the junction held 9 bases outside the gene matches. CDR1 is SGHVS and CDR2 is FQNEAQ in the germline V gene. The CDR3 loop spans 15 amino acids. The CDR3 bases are TGTGCCACCCGAAGGGCAGGGGGCTCCTACAATGAGCAGTTCTTC. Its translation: CATRRAGGSYNEQFF.

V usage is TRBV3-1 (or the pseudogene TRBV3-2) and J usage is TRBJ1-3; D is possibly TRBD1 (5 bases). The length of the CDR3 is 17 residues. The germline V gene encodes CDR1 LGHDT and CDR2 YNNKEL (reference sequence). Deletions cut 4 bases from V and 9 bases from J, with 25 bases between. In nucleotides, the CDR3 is TGTGCCAGCAGCCCATTGGCGGACACTTATGTCCGATCCACCATATATTTT. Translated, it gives CASSPLADTYVRSTIYF.

CDR3: CASRADLTNEKLFF. CDR3 bases: TGTGCCAGTAGGGCTGATCTAACTAATGAAAAACTGTTTTTT. The chain recombines TRBV19 with TRBJ1-4; D is uncertain. This CDR3 contains 14 residues. The V gene lost 6 bases and the J gene lost 1 base, with 9 bases spanning the gap. Looked up from germline, CDR1 is LNHDA and CDR2 is SQIVND (reference sequence).

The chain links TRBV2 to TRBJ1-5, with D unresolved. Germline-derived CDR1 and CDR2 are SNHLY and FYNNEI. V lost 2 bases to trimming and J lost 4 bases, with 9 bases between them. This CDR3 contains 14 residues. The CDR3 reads CASSESGRNQPQHF. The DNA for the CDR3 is TGTGCCAGCAGTGAATCCGGGCGGAATCAGCCCCAGCATTTT.

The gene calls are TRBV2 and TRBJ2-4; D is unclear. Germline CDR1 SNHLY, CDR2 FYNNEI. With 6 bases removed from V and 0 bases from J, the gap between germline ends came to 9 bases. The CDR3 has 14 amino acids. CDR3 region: CASSEDPAKNIQYF. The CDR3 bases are TGTGCCAGCAGCGAGGACCCAGCCAAAAACATTCAGTACTTC.

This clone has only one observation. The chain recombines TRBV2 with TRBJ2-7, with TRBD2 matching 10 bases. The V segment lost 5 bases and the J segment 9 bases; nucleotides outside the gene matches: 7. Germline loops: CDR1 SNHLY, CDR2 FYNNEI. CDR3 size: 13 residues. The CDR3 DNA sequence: TGTGCCAGCAGTCTAGCGGGGGCTTTCGGGCAGTACTTC. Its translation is CASSLAGAFGQYF. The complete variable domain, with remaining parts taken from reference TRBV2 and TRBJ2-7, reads EPEVTQTPSHQVTQMGQEVILRCVPISNHLYFYWYRQILGQKVEFLVSFYNNEISEKSEIFDDQFSVERPDGSNFTLKIRSTKLEDSAMYFCASSLAGAFGQYFGPGTRLTVT.

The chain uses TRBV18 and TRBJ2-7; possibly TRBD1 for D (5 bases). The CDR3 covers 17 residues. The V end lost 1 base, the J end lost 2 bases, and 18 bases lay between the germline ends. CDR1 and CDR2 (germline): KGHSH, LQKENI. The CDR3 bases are TGTGCCAGCTCACCACGAGTCGCAGGGCATGATGCCTACGAGCAGTACTTC. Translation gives CASSPRVAGHDAYEQYF. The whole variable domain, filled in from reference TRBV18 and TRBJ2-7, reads NAGVMQNPRHLVRRRGQEARLRCSPMKGHSHVYWYRQLPEEGLKFMVYLQKENIIDESGMPKERFSAEFPKEGPSILRIQQVVRGDSAAYFCASSPRVAGHDAYEQYFGPGTRLTVT.

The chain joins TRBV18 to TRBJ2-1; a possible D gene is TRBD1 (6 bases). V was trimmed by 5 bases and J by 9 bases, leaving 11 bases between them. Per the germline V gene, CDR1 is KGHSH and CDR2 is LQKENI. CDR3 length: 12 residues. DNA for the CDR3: TGTGCCAGCTCAACGCGGACAGCTGAGCAGTTCTTC. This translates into CASSTRTAEQFF.

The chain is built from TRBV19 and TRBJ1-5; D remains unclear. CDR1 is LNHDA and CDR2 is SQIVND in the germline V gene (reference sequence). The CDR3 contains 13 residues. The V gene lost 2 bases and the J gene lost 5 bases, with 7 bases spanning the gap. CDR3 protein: CASSINKDQPQHF. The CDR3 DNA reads TGTGCCAGTAGTATAAATAAGGATCAGCCCCAGCATTTT.

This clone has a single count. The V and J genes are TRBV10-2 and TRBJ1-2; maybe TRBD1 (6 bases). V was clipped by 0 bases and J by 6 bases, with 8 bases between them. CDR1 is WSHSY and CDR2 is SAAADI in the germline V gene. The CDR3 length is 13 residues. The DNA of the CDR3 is TGCGCCAGCAGTGAGTCGACAGGCGATGGCTACACCTTC. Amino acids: CASSESTGDGYTF.

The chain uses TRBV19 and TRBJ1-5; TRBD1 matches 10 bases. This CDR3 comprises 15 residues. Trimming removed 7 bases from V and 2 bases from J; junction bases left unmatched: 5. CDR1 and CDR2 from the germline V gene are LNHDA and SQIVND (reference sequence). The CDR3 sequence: CASISGTGGNQPQHF. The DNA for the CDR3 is TGTGCCAGTATATCCGGGACAGGGGGCAATCAGCCCCAGCATTTT. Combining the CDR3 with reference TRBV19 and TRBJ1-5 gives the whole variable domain DGGITQSPKYLFRKEGQNVTLSCEQNLNHDAMYWYRQDPGQGLRLIYYSQIVNDFQKGDIAEGYSVSREKKESFPLTVTSAQKNPTAFYLCASISGTGGNQPQHFGDGTRLSIL.

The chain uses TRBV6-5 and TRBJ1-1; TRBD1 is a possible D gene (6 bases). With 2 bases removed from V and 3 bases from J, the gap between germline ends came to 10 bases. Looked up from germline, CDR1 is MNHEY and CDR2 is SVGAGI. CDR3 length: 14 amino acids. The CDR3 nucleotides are TGTGCCAGCAGTTACGGCGGGGGCCACACTGAAGCTTTCTTT. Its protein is CASSYGGGHTEAFF.

The DNA of the CDR3 is TGTGCCAGCAGCTTAGAGGGGTATGGCTACACCTTC. Translation: CASSLEGYGYTF. The chain employs TRBV7-9 and TRBJ1-2, with a possible D match to TRBD1 (5 bases). The germline V gene has CDR1 SEHNR and CDR2 FQNEAQ (reference sequence). This CDR3 is 12 amino acids long. Trimming pared 1 base from V and 5 bases from J, leaving 5 bases between.

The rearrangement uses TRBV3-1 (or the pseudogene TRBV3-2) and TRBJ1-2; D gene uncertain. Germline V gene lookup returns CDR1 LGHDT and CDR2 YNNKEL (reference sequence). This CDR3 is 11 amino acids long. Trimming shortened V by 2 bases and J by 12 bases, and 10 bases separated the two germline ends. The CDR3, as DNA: TGTGCCAGCAGCCAAAGGAGAATTCACACCTTC. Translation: CASSQRRIHTF.

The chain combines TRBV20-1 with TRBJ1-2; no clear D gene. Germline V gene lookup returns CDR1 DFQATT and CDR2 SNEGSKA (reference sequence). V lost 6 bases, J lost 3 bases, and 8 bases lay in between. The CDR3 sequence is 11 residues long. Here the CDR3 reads CSAEWDYGYTF. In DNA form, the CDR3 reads TGCAGTGCGGAGTGGGACTATGGCTACACCTTC.